The next 4 T cell receptor beta chains were all read from a single sample in a study of long-term antiretroviral therapy in people with HIV. Version v3.0 of the immunoSEQ assay ran at survey level. The table came from immunoSEQ multiplex PCR; TCRdb's copy has only in-frame clones and leaves some out. The sample contains approximately 32,000 clones, 83% of which appear only once. This material consisted of unsorted PBMCs, taken 0.4 years before starting antiretroviral therapy. The receptors derive from a young man with HIV.

This chain connects TRBV18 to TRBJ2-7, with 7 bases that match TRBD1. The CDR3 has 14 amino acids. The germline CDR1 and CDR2 sequences are KGHSH and LQKENI. Unmatched junction bases numbered 7, after V lost 6 bases and J lost 2 bases. CDR3 sequence: CASSRDSGTYEQYF. As DNA, the CDR3 is TGTGCCAGCTCTCGGGACAGTGGGACCTACGAGCAGTACTTC.

This clone was detected a few times. The CDR3 DNA follows: TGTGCCAGCAGTTCGTTACAGGGGATAGAGCAGTACTTC. Its translation: CASSSLQGIEQYF. The rearrangement joins TRBV28 to TRBJ2-7, with 7 positions matching TRBD1. The CDR3 has 13 residues. V gave up 4 bases and J gave up 7 bases; unmatched junction bases: 7. The germline gives CDR1 MDHEN, CDR2 SYDVKM.

The chain has TRBV29-1 and TRBJ2-2; D might be TRBD1 (6 bases). The CDR3 sequence is 15 residues long. V lost 0 bases and J lost 5, with 13 bases in between. Germline loops: CDR1 SQVTM, CDR2 ANQGSEA. The CDR3 DNA reads as TGCAGCGTTGAAGATATCAGGACAGAAACCGGGGAGCTGTTTTTT. Its protein product is CSVEDIRTETGELFF.

The chain joins TRBV15 to TRBJ2-3, with 9 positions matching TRBD2. The CDR3 runs 16 residues. The J segment lost 4 bases and the V segment lost 3 bases, leaving 8 bases of the junction unmatched. The germline CDR1 and CDR2 sequences are LNHNV and YYDKDF (reference sequence). The CDR3, as DNA: TGTGCCACCAGCAGGGACCAAAGCGGGGGGCCAGATACGCAGTATTTT. The encoded protein is CATSRDQSGGPDTQYF.